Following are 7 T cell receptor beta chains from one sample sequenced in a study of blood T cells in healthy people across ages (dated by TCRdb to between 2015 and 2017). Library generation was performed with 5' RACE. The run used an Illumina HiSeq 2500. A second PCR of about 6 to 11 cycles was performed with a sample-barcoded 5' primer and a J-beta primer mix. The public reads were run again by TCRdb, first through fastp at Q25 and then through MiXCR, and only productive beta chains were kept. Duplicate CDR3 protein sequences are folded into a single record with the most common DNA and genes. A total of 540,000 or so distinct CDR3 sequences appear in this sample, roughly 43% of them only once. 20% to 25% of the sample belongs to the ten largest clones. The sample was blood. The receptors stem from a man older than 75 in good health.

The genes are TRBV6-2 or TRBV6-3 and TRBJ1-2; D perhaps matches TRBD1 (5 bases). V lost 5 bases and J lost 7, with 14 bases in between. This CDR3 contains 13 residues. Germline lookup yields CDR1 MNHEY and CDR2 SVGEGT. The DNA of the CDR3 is TGTGCCAGCAGTACCCACCGTAGGGGTGGCTACACCTTC. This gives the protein CASSTHRRGGYTF.

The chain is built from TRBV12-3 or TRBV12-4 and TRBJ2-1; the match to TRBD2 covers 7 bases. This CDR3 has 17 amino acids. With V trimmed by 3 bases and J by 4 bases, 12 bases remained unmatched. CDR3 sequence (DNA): TGTGCCAGCAGTTTTTCGGGCGGGGCTAGCGGTTACAATGAGCAGTTCTTC. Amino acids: CASSFSGGASGYNEQFF.

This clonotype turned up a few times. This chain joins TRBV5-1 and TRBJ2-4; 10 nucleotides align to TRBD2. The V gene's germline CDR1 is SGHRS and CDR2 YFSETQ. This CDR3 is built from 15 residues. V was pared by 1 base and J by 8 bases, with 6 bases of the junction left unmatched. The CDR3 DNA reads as TGCGCCAGCAGCTTGTCTAGCGGGGGACTCGACATTCAGTACTTC. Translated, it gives CASSLSSGGLDIQYF.

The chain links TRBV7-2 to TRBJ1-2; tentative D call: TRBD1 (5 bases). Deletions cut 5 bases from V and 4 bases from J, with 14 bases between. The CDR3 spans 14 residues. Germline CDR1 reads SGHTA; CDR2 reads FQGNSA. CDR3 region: CASSNGTRPYGYTF. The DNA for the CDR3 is TGTGCCAGCAGCAACGGGACGAGACCCTATGGCTACACCTTC. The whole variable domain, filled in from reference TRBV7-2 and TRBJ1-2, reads GAGVSQSPSNKVTEKGKDVELRCDPISGHTALYWYRQSLGQGLEFLIYFQGNSAPDKSGLPSDRFSAERTGGSVSTLTIQRTQQEDSAVYLCASSNGTRPYGYTFGSGTRLTVV.

DNA for the CDR3: TGCGCCAGCAGCCCTAGGACAGGTGGGGCTACTAATGAAAAACTGTTTTTT. Translated, it gives CASSPRTGGATNEKLFF. The chain links TRBV5-1 to TRBJ1-4, with TRBD1 matching 7 bases. Germline V gene data show CDR1 as SGHRS and CDR2 as YFSETQ. V lost 4 bases, J lost 2 bases, and 11 bases stayed unmatched. This CDR3 has 17 amino acids.

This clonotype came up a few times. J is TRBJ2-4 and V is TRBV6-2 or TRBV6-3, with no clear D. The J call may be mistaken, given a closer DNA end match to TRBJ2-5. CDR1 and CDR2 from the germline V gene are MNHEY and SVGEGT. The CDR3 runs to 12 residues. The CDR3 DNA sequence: TGTGCCAGCAGCGTGACAAGGGAGACCCAGTACTTC. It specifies CASSVTRETQYF.

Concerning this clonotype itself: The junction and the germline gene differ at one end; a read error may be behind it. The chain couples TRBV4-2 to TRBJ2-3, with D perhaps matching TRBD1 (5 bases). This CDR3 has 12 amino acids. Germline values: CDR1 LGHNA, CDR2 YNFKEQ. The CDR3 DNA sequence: TGTTCCAGCAGCCGAGACAGAGATACGCAGTATTTT. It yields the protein CSSSRDRDTQYF.